These T cell receptor beta chains were read from a single sample in a study of Ad26.COV2.S vaccination and SARS-CoV-2 variants. Only in-frame clones appear in the TCRdb table, and some are missing; sequencing was by immunoSEQ multiplex PCR. The table lists about 350,000 clones, around nine tenths of them singletons. This material consisted of peripheral blood, taken in a trial of Ad26.COV2.S vaccine versus placebo. The source is a person between 18 and 65 years old who received the Ad26.COV2.S COVID-19 vaccine or a placebo. Each CDR3 is given with its conserved first and last residue. Fields, in order: V gene, D gene, J gene, clone size, CDR3 DNA, CDR3 protein. D genes are given only for firm matches. Clone size appears in some rows only: once, few, many, or a class for an expanded clone.

V gene: TRBV4-1; D gene: .; J gene: TRBJ2-6; clone size: .; CDR3 DNA: TGCGCCAGCAGTCCCTCCTCTGGGGCCAACGTCCTGACTTTC; CDR3 protein: CASSPSSGANVLTF
V gene: TRBV4-2; D gene: .; J gene: TRBJ2-5; clone size: .; CDR3 DNA: TGTGCCAGCAGCCTGGGGGGGACCCAGTACTTC; CDR3 protein: CASSLGGTQYF
V gene: TRBV28; D gene: .; J gene: TRBJ1-2; clone size: .; CDR3 DNA: TGTGCCAGCAGTTTGGAGGGCCCCTATGGCTACACCTTC; CDR3 protein: CASSLEGPYGYTF
V gene: TRBV7-2; D gene: .; J gene: TRBJ1-1; clone size: few; CDR3 DNA: TGTGCCAGCAGCTTCTTACAGGGATCCACTGAAGCTTTCTTT; CDR3 protein: CASSFLQGSTEAFF
V gene: TRBV5-6; D gene: TRBD2; J gene: TRBJ2-7; clone size: .; CDR3 DNA: TGTGCCAGCAGCTTGGGGGCTAGCGGGAAAGACGAGCAGTACTTC; CDR3 protein: CASSLGASGKDEQYF
V gene: TRBV11-3; D gene: .; J gene: TRBJ2-3; clone size: .; CDR3 DNA: TGTGCCAGCAGCTCCTGGGCTGGGACGCAGTATTTT; CDR3 protein: CASSSWAGTQYF
V gene: TRBV7-3; D gene: .; J gene: TRBJ2-1; clone size: .; CDR3 DNA: TGTGCCAGCAGCCAAACAGGGATCGATGAGCAGTTCTTC; CDR3 protein: CASSQTGIDEQFF
V gene: TRBV28; D gene: TRBD1; J gene: TRBJ2-2; clone size: .; CDR3 DNA: TGTGCCAGCAGCCTGGGACAGGGGATCGGAAACACCGGGGAGCTGTTTTTT; CDR3 protein: CASSLGQGIGNTGELFF
V gene: TRBV10-3; D gene: .; J gene: TRBJ2-2; clone size: once; CDR3 DNA: TGTGCCATCAGCTTAGGACAGCACCTTATTAACACCGGGGAGCTGTTTTTT; CDR3 protein: CAISLGQHLINTGELFF
V gene: TRBV6-4; D gene: .; J gene: TRBJ2-3; clone size: .; CDR3 DNA: TGTGCCAGCAGGTTCTTTGGGGGAGGTATCACAGATACGCAGTATTTT; CDR3 protein: CASRFFGGGITDTQYF
V gene: TRBV14; D gene: .; J gene: TRBJ2-6; clone size: .; CDR3 DNA: TGTGCCAGCAGCCAAGTGGAGGCGGAGGGGGCCAACGTCCTGACTTTC; CDR3 protein: CASSQVEAEGANVLTF
V gene: TRBV5-3; D gene: TRBD2; J gene: TRBJ2-7; clone size: .; CDR3 DNA: TGTGCCAGAAGCCCGGGACTAGCGGGAGGGGAGTTGTACGAGCAGTACTTC; CDR3 protein: CARSPGLAGGELYEQYF
V gene: TRBV24-1; D gene: TRBD1; J gene: TRBJ2-5; clone size: .; CDR3 DNA: TGTGCCACCAGTGTACAGGGGGCGGAGACCCAGTACTTC; CDR3 protein: CATSVQGAETQYF
V gene: TRBV5-1; D gene: .; J gene: TRBJ2-7; clone size: .; CDR3 DNA: TGCGCCAGCAGTGGAGGGGCCTACGAGCAGTACTTC; CDR3 protein: CASSGGAYEQYF
V gene: TRBV18; D gene: TRBD1; J gene: TRBJ1-6; clone size: once; CDR3 DNA: TGTGCCAGCTCACCACAGACAGGGGGCGAGTCACCCCTCCACTTT; CDR3 protein: CASSPQTGGESPLHF
V gene: TRBV25-1; D gene: .; J gene: TRBJ2-3; clone size: .; CDR3 DNA: TGTGCCAGCAGTGAAAGAGATACGCAGTATTTT; CDR3 protein: CASSERDTQYF
V gene: TRBV18; D gene: .; J gene: TRBJ1-1; clone size: .; CDR3 DNA: TGTGCCAGCTCACCATCGGGGGAGGGGACTGAAGCTTTCTTT; CDR3 protein: CASSPSGEGTEAFF
V gene: TRBV20-1; D gene: TRBD1; J gene: TRBJ1-5; clone size: .; CDR3 DNA: TGCAGTGCTAGTCCGGACAGGGTATTATCTCAGCCCCAGCATTTT; CDR3 protein: CSASPDRVLSQPQHF
V gene: TRBV3-1/TRBV3-2; D gene: .; J gene: TRBJ1-6; clone size: .; CDR3 DNA: TGTGCCAGCAGCCAAGATCCGGCAGGTGTTAATTCACCCCTCCACTTT; CDR3 protein: CASSQDPAGVNSPLHF
V gene: TRBV4-1; D gene: .; J gene: TRBJ2-5; clone size: .; CDR3 DNA: TGCGCCAGCAGCCCCGCGGAGGGGGCGATTAGAGAGACCCAGTACTTC; CDR3 protein: CASSPAEGAIRETQYF
V gene: TRBV28; D gene: .; J gene: TRBJ2-1; clone size: .; CDR3 DNA: TGTGCCAGCACCGCGACAGTGTCCTACAATGAGCAGTTCTTC; CDR3 protein: CASTATVSYNEQFF
V gene: TRBV27; D gene: .; J gene: TRBJ1-2; clone size: .; CDR3 DNA: TGTGCCAGCAGTTCCGAGGGGCCTAACTATGGCTACACCTTC; CDR3 protein: CASSSEGPNYGYTF
V gene: TRBV28; D gene: TRBD2; J gene: TRBJ2-1; clone size: .; CDR3 DNA: TGTGCCAGCAGTTTATCTAGCGGGACCGACAATGAGCAGTTCTTC; CDR3 protein: CASSLSSGTDNEQFF
V gene: TRBV28; D gene: .; J gene: TRBJ1-1; clone size: .; CDR3 DNA: TGTGCCAGCAGCCCACGCGGGGCAGCCCCGAACACTGAAGCTTTCTTT; CDR3 protein: CASSPRGAAPNTEAFF
V gene: TRBV9; D gene: TRBD2; J gene: TRBJ2-1; clone size: .; CDR3 DNA: TGTGCCAGCAGCGAGGGGTGGGAGGGGATTGAGCAGTTCTTC; CDR3 protein: CASSEGWEGIEQFF
V gene: TRBV19; D gene: .; J gene: TRBJ2-7; clone size: many; CDR3 DNA: TGTGCCAGTAGTATAGATCTTACCTCCCATCGGGAGCAGTACTTC; CDR3 protein: CASSIDLTSHREQYF
V gene: TRBV28; D gene: .; J gene: TRBJ1-6; clone size: few; CDR3 DNA: TGTGCCAGCAGCCCGCATGGGTCGAATAATTCACCCCTCCACTTT; CDR3 protein: CASSPHGSNNSPLHF
V gene: TRBV5-4; D gene: TRBD1; J gene: TRBJ1-2; clone size: .; CDR3 DNA: TGTGCCAGCAGCACCGACAGGGAAGGGTATGGCTACACCTTC; CDR3 protein: CASSTDREGYGYTF
V gene: TRBV6-2/TRBV6-3; D gene: TRBD2; J gene: TRBJ2-1; clone size: .; CDR3 DNA: TGTGCCAGCAGTTACTCTAGCGGGAGGGCCTATGAGCAGTTCTTC; CDR3 protein: CASSYSSGRAYEQFF
V gene: TRBV7-9; D gene: TRBD2; J gene: TRBJ2-1; clone size: .; CDR3 DNA: TGTGCCAGCAGCTTAGTGACTAGCGGGAGTCGGACCTACAATGAGCAGTTCTTC; CDR3 protein: CASSLVTSGSRTYNEQFF
V gene: TRBV29-1; D gene: TRBD1; J gene: TRBJ2-2; clone size: .; CDR3 DNA: TGCAGCGTTGTATTAGGACAGGGGTACACCGGGGAGCTGTTTTTT; CDR3 protein: CSVVLGQGYTGELFF
V gene: TRBV7-9; D gene: .; J gene: TRBJ2-7; clone size: few; CDR3 DNA: TGTGCCAGCAGCTTAAGGGACGGGAACTACGAGCAGTACTTC; CDR3 protein: CASSLRDGNYEQYF
V gene: TRBV5-6; D gene: .; J gene: TRBJ1-5; clone size: .; CDR3 DNA: TGTGCCAGCAGCTTGGGGGTTTATAGCAATCAGCCCCAGCATTTT; CDR3 protein: CASSLGVYSNQPQHF
V gene: TRBV7-9; D gene: .; J gene: TRBJ1-4; clone size: .; CDR3 DNA: TGTGCCAGCAGTTTCACCACTAATGAAAAACTGTTTTTT; CDR3 protein: CASSFTTNEKLFF
V gene: TRBV5-5; D gene: .; J gene: TRBJ2-1; clone size: .; CDR3 DNA: TGTGCCAGCAGCTTGCCAGTGCTAAATGAGCAGTTCTTC; CDR3 protein: CASSLPVLNEQFF
V gene: TRBV18; D gene: .; J gene: TRBJ1-1; clone size: once; CDR3 DNA: TGTGCCAGCTCACCCCTCGAAGACACTGAAGCTTTCTTT; CDR3 protein: CASSPLEDTEAFF
V gene: TRBV7-6; D gene: .; J gene: TRBJ2-1; clone size: .; CDR3 DNA: TGTGCCAGCGGCACCTACAATGAGCAGTTCTTC; CDR3 protein: CASGTYNEQFF
V gene: TRBV7-9; D gene: .; J gene: TRBJ1-5; clone size: .; CDR3 DNA: TGTGCCAGCAGCTTAGGAGTTAATCAGCCCCAGCATTTT; CDR3 protein: CASSLGVNQPQHF
V gene: TRBV24-1; D gene: .; J gene: TRBJ1-3; clone size: .; CDR3 DNA: TGTGCCACCAGGTCGACCTCTGGAAACACCATATATTTT; CDR3 protein: CATRSTSGNTIYF
V gene: TRBV7-9; D gene: TRBD2; J gene: TRBJ2-2; clone size: .; CDR3 DNA: TGTGCCAGCAGCTCCCGGGCTAGCGGGACCGGGGAGCTGTTTTTT; CDR3 protein: CASSSRASGTGELFF
V gene: TRBV5-6; D gene: .; J gene: TRBJ1-2; clone size: .; CDR3 DNA: TGTGCCAGCAGCTTGGGCCAGGGGAGGGTCGGCTACACCTTC; CDR3 protein: CASSLGQGRVGYTF
V gene: TRBV30; D gene: .; J gene: TRBJ2-7; clone size: once; CDR3 DNA: TGTGCCTGGAGGGCCCTCAGGGGGGGCCTCGAGCAGTACTTC; CDR3 protein: CAWRALRGGLEQYF
V gene: TRBV21-1; D gene: .; J gene: TRBJ1-4; clone size: .; CDR3 DNA: TGTGCCAGCAGCAAAAAGGGGGGGCGGGAAAAACTGTTTTTT; CDR3 protein: CASSKKGGREKLFF
V gene: TRBV5-4; D gene: .; J gene: TRBJ2-3; clone size: .; CDR3 DNA: TGTGCCAGCAGCTTGGACGGGTCGGATACGCAGTATTTT; CDR3 protein: CASSLDGSDTQYF
V gene: TRBV7-2; D gene: .; J gene: TRBJ2-2; clone size: once; CDR3 DNA: TGTGCCAGCAGAAGGGGCAGCTCGAACACCGGGGAGCTGTTTTTT; CDR3 protein: CASRRGSSNTGELFF
V gene: TRBV6-5; D gene: .; J gene: TRBJ2-7; clone size: .; CDR3 DNA: TGTGCCAGCAGCTGGGGGCGGGGCTACGAGCAGTACTTC; CDR3 protein: CASSWGRGYEQYF
V gene: TRBV28; D gene: .; J gene: TRBJ1-1; clone size: many; CDR3 DNA: TGTGCCAGCAGTTTCCGTAGGGCTGAAGCTTTCTTT; CDR3 protein: CASSFRRAEAFF
V gene: TRBV19; D gene: .; J gene: TRBJ1-5; clone size: .; CDR3 DNA: TGTGCCAGTAGTATAGAATTAACAGACCATCAGCCCCAGCATTTT; CDR3 protein: CASSIELTDHQPQHF
V gene: TRBV18; D gene: TRBD1; J gene: TRBJ1-4; clone size: .; CDR3 DNA: TGTGCCAGCTCACCGATAACCGGGACAGGGGGTGAAAAACTGTTTTTT; CDR3 protein: CASSPITGTGGEKLFF
V gene: TRBV7-7; D gene: .; J gene: TRBJ2-1; clone size: .; CDR3 DNA: TGTGCCAGCAGCCCCGATCACAGCTCCTACAATGAGCAGTTCTTC; CDR3 protein: CASSPDHSSYNEQFF
V gene: TRBV18; D gene: TRBD1; J gene: TRBJ1-3; clone size: .; CDR3 DNA: TGTGCCAGCTCGTCGGGACAGGGCTCTGGAAACACCATATATTTT; CDR3 protein: CASSSGQGSGNTIYF
V gene: TRBV7-2; D gene: .; J gene: TRBJ2-7; clone size: .; CDR3 DNA: TGTGCCAGCCTAGGGTGGTCCTACGAGCAGTACTTC; CDR3 protein: CASLGWSYEQYF
V gene: TRBV11-2; D gene: .; J gene: TRBJ2-2; clone size: .; CDR3 DNA: TGTGCCAGCAGCGGCAGGGAGAGGGGCACCGGGGAGCTGTTTTTT; CDR3 protein: CASSGRERGTGELFF
V gene: TRBV5-1; D gene: .; J gene: TRBJ2-1; clone size: .; CDR3 DNA: TGCGCCAGCAGCTCGGGGACCCCTGGAAATGAGCAGTTCTTC; CDR3 protein: CASSSGTPGNEQFF
V gene: TRBV19; D gene: .; J gene: TRBJ2-3; clone size: few; CDR3 DNA: TGTGCCAGTAGCCTATTTTCTAGCTCCCCCACAGATACGCAGTATTTT; CDR3 protein: CASSLFSSSPTDTQYF
V gene: TRBV7-2; D gene: TRBD2; J gene: TRBJ2-1; clone size: .; CDR3 DNA: TGTGCCAGCAGCTGGACTAGCGGAAACAATGAGCAGTTCTTC; CDR3 protein: CASSWTSGNNEQFF
V gene: TRBV10-1; D gene: .; J gene: TRBJ1-6; clone size: .; CDR3 DNA: TGCGCCAGCAGTGAGGGAATCGATTCACCCCTCCACTTT; CDR3 protein: CASSEGIDSPLHF
V gene: TRBV28; D gene: .; J gene: TRBJ1-6; clone size: .; CDR3 DNA: TGTGCCAGCAGTTCAGCCGGGGCAGATAATTCACCCCTCCACTTT; CDR3 protein: CASSSAGADNSPLHF